This T cell receptor beta chain originates from a study of blood T cell repertoires in COVID-19. Study background: The samples span acute and convalescent COVID-19 from the United States, Italy and Spain. The cDNA or gDNA used as material had been derived from T cells, B-cell-depleted T cells, or PBMCs.

The CDR3 is made up of 16 amino acids. Germline assignment: CDR1 ENHRY and CDR2 SYGVKD. V was clipped by 0 bases and J by 3 bases; unmatched bases: 3. In the original analysis: By means of reference gene primer amplification, nucleated cell counts were estimated. Profiling relied on immunoSEQ multiplex PCR, and the TCRdb table lists in-frame clones only, not all of them. V and J calls and clone size come straight from that table; D and trimming were deduced from the DNA. The data contain approximately 280,000 clones, approximately 85% of them singletons. The chain joins TRBV10-3 to TRBJ1-4; 8 bases map to TRBD1. The sequence derives from a man aged 50 to 59 with active or convalescent COVID-19. Sequenced material: peripheral blood. The CDR3 sequence is CAISESGTGPNEKLFF. The CDR3 DNA reads TGTGCCATCAGTGAGTCGGGGACAGGACCTAATGAAAAACTGTTTTTT.